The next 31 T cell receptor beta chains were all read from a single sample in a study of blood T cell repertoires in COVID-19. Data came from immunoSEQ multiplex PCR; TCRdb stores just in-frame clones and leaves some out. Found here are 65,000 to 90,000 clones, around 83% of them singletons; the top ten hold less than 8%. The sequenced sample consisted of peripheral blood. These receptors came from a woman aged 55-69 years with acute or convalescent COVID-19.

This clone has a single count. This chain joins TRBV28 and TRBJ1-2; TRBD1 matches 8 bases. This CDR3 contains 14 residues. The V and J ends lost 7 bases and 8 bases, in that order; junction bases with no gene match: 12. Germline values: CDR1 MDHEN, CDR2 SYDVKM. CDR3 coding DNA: TGTGCCAGCATGATTTACGCAACAGGGGGAGGCTACACCTTC. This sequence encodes CASMIYATGGGYTF.

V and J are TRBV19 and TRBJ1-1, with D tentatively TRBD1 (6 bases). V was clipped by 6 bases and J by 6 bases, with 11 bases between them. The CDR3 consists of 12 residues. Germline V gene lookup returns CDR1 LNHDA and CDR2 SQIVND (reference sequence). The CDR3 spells CASSRTVAEAFF. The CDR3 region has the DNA TGTGCCAGTAGCCGGACAGTAGCTGAAGCTTTCTTT.

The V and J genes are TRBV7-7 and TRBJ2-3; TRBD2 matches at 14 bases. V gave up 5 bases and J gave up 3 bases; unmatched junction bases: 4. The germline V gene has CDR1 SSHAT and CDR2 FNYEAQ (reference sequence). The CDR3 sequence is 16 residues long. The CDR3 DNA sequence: TGTGCCAGCAGCCCCGGACTAGCGGGGGGAACAGATACGCAGTATTTT. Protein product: CASSPGLAGGTDTQYF.

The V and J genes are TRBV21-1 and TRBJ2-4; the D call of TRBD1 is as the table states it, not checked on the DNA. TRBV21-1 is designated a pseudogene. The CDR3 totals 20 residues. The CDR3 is CARQLYRVDSWTRAKNIQYF. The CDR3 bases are TGTGCCAGGCAATTATACAGGGTTGATTCGTGGACGAGGGCCAAAAACATTCAGTACTTC.

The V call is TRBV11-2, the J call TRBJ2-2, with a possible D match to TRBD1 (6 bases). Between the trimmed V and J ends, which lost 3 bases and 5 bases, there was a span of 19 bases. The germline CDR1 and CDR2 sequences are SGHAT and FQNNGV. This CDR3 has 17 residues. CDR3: CASSLRLGQPGTGELFF. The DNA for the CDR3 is TGTGCCAGCAGCTTGAGATTGGGACAACCGGGTACCGGGGAGCTGTTTTTT.

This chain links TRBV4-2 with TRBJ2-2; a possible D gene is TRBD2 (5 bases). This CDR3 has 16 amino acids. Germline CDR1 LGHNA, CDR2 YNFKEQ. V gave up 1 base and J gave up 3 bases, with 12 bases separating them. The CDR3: CASSQGPEGHTGELFF. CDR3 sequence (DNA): TGTGCCAGCAGCCAAGGCCCCGAGGGTCACACCGGGGAGCTGTTTTTT.

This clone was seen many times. DNA of the CDR3: TGCAGCGTTGACGGGGCGGACAGCTCCCCTAACTATGGCTACACCTTC. Amino acid sequence: CSVDGADSSPNYGYTF. The rearrangement joins TRBV29-1 to TRBJ1-2, with D maybe TRBD1 (6 bases). Germline lookup yields CDR1 SQVTM and CDR2 ANQGSEA. CDR3 length: 16 amino acids. V was clipped by 3 bases and J by 0 bases, with 17 bases between them. Full variable domain (rest looked up from reference TRBV29-1 and TRBJ1-2): SAVISQKPSRDICQRGTSLTIQCQVDSQVTMMFWYRQQPGQSLTLIATANQGSEATYESGFVIDKFPISRPNLTFSTLTVSNMSPEDSSIYLCSVDGADSSPNYGYTFGSGTRLTVV.

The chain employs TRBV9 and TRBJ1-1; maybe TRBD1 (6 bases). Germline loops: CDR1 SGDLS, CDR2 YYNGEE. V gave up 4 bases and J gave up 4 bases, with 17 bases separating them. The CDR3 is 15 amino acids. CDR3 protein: CASSPQTGVVTEAFF. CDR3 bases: TGTGCCAGCAGCCCCCAGACAGGAGTCGTCACTGAAGCTTTCTTT.

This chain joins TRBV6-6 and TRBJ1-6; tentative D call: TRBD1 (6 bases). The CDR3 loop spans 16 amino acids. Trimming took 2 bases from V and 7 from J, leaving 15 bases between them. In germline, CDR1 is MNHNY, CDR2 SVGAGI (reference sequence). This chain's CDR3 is CASSYGIGGMNSPLHF. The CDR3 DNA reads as TGTGCCAGCAGTTACGGGATAGGGGGAATGAATTCACCCCTCCACTTT.

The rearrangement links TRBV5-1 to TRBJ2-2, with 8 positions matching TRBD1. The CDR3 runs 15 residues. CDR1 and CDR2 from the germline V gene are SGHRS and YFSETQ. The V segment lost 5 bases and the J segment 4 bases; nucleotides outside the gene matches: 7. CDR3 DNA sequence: TGCGCCAGCAGGACAACAGGGGGAGGCACCGGGGAGCTGTTTTTT. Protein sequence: CASRTTGGGTGELFF. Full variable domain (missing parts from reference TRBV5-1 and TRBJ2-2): KAGVTQTPRYLIKTRGQQVTLSCSPISGHRSVSWYQQTPGQGLQFLFEYFSETQRNKGNFPGRFSGRQFSNSRSEMNVSTLELGDSALYLCASRTTGGGTGELFFGEGSRLTVL.

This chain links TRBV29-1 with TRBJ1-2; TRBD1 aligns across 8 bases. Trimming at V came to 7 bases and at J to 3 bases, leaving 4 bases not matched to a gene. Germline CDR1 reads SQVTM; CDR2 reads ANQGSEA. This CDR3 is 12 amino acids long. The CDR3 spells CSGVTGDYGYTF. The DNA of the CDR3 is TGCAGCGGCGTGACAGGGGACTATGGCTACACCTTC. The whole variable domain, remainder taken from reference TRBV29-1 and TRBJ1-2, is SAVISQKPSRDICQRGTSLTIQCQVDSQVTMMFWYRQQPGQSLTLIATANQGSEATYESGFVIDKFPISRPNLTFSTLTVSNMSPEDSSIYLCSGVTGDYGYTFGSGTRLTVV.

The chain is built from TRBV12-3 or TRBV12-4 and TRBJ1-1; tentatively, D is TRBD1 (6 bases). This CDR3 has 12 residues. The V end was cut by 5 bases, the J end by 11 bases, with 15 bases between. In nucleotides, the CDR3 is TGTGCCAGCAGTCTCCTACAGGGTTCGGCTTTCTTT. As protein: CASSLLQGSAFF.

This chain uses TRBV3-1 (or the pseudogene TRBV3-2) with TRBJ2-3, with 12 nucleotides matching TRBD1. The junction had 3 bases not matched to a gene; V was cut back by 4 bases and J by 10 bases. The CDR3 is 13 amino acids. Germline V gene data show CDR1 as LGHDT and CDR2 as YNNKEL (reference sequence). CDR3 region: CASSPGTGGAQYF. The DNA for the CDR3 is TGTGCCAGCAGCCCAGGGACAGGGGGCGCGCAGTATTTT.

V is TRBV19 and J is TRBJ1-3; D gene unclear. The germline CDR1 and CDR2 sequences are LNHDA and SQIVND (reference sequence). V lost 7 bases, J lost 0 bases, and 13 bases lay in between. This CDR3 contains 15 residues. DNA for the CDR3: TGTGCCAGTACTAAGACATTCTCCTCTGGAAACACCATATATTTT. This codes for CASTKTFSSGNTIYF.

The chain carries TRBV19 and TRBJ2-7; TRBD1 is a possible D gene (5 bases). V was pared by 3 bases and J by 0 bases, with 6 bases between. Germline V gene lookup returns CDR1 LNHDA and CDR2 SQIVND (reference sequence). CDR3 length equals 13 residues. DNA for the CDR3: TGTGCCAGTAGTATTGGGGCCTCCTACGAGCAGTACTTC. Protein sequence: CASSIGASYEQYF.

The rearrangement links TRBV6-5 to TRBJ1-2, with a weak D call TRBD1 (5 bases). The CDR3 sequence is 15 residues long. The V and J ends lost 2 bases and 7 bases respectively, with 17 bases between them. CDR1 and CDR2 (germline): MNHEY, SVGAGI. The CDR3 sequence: CASSYTNRGVVGYTF. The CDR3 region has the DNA TGTGCCAGCAGTTACACCAACCGGGGGGTTGTTGGCTACACCTTC.

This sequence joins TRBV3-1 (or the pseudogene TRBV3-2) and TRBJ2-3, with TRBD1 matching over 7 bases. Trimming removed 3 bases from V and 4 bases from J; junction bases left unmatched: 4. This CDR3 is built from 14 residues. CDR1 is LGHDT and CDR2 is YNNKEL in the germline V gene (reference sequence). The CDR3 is CASSQHRGADTQYF. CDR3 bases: TGTGCCAGCAGCCAGCACAGGGGTGCAGATACGCAGTATTTT.

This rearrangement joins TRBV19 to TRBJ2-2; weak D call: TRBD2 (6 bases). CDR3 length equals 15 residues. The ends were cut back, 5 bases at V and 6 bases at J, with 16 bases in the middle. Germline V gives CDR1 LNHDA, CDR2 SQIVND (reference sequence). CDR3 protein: CASSSPPPGAGELFF. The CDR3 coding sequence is TGTGCCAGTAGTTCCCCTCCGCCGGGGGCCGGGGAGCTGTTTTTT.

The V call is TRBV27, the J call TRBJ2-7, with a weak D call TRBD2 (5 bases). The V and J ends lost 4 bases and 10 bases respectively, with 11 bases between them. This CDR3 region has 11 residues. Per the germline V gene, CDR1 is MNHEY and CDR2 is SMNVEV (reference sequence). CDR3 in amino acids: CASSSGVSQYF. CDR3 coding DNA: TGTGCCAGCAGTTCCGGGGTCTCACAGTACTTC.

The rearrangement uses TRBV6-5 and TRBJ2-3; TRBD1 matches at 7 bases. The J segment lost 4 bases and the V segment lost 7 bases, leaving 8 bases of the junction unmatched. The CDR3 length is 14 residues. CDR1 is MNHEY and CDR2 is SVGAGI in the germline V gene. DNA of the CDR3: TGTGCCAGCACGACAGGGATTAGGTCAGATACGCAGTATTTT. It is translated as CASTTGIRSDTQYF.

The CDR3 spells CASSMDEDQPQHF. In DNA form, the CDR3 reads TGTGCCAGTAGTATGGATGAGGATCAGCCCCAGCATTTT. This chain joins TRBV19 and TRBJ1-5; unclear D gene. Germline CDR1 and CDR2: LNHDA and SQIVND (reference sequence). Trimming took 3 bases from V and 5 from J, leaving 8 bases between them. The CDR3 has 13 residues.

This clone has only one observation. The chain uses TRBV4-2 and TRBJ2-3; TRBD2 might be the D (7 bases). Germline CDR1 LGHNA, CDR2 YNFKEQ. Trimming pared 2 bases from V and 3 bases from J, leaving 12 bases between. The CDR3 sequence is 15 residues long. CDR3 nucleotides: TGTGCCAGCAGCCAAAGGGGGGGCGAAACAGATACGCAGTATTTT. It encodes CASSQRGGETDTQYF.

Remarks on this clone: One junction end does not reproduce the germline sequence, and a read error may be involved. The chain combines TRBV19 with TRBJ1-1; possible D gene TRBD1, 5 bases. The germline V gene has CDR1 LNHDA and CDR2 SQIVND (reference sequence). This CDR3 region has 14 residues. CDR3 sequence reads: CAGSIGQGRTEAFF. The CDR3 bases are TGTGCCGGTAGTATTGGGCAGGGTCGCACTGAAGCTTTCTTT.

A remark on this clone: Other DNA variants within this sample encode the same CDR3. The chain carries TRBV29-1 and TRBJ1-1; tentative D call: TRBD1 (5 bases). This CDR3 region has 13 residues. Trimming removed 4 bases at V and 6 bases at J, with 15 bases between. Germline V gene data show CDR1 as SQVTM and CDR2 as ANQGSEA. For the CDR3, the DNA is TGCAGCGTTGGAAGCGGGCAGGGAGCTGAAGCTTTCTTT. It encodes CSVGSGQGAEAFF.

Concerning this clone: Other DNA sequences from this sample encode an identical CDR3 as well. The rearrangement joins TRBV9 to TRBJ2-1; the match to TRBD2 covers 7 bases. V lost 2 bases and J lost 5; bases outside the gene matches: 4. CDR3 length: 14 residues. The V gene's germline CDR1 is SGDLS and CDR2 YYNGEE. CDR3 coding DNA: TGTGCCAGCAGCGTCGGACTAGGCGACAATGAGCAGTTCTTC. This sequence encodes CASSVGLGDNEQFF.

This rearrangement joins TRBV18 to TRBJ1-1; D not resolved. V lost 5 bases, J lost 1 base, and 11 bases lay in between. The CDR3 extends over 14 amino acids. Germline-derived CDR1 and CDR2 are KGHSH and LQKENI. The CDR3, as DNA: TGTGCCAGCTCAGAAACAAGAAAGAACACTGAAGCTTTCTTT. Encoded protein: CASSETRKNTEAFF.

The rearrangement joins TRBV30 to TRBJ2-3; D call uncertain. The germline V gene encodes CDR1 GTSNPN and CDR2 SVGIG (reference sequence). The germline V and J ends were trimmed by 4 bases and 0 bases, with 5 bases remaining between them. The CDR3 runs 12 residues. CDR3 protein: CAWTRSTDTQYF. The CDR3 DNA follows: TGTGCCTGGACTAGAAGCACAGATACGCAGTATTTT.

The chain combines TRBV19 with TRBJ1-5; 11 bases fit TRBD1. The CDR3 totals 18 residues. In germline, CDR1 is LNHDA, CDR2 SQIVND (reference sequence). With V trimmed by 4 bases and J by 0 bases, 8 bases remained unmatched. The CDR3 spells CASSTTIGQGASNQPQHF. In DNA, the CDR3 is TGTGCCAGTAGTACGACGATTGGACAGGGGGCTAGCAATCAGCCCCAGCATTTT.

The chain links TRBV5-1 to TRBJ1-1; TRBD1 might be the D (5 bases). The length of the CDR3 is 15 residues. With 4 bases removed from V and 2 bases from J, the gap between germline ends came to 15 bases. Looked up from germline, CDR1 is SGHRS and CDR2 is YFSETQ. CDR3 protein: CASSPQRGSNTEAFF. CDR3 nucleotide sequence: TGCGCCAGCAGCCCCCAAAGGGGATCTAACACTGAAGCTTTCTTT.

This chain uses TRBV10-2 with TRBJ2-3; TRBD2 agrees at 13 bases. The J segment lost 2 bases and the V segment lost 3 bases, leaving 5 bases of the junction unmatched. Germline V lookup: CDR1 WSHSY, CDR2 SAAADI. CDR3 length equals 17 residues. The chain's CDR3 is CASSDWTSGGITDTQYF. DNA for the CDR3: TGCGCCAGCAGTGACTGGACTAGCGGGGGCATCACAGATACGCAGTATTTT.

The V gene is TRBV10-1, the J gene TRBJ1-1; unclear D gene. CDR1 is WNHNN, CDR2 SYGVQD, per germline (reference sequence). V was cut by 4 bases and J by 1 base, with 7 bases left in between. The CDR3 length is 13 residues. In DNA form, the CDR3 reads TGCGCCAGCAGTGCGCGGGGGAACACTGAAGCTTTCTTT. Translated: CASSARGNTEAFF.